This T cell receptor (beta chain) was obtained from a study of cytomegalovirus exposure and HLA in healthy donors. Regarding this clone: Antigen unknown.

Study-level results: Overall, approximately 150 TCR beta chains were annotated as cytomegalovirus-associated. Some V segments, including TRBV6-2 and TRBV6-3, were excluded as indistinguishable. Highly shared variants forming one cluster were likely a sequencing artifact. In a later analysis, a genetic analysis reported fewer productive-TCR N-insertions in an Asian-associated ancestry cluster than the cohort average.

PCR primers comprised 60 Vbeta and 13 Jbeta primers. Sequenced by immunoSEQ multiplex PCR; TCRdb stores in-frame clones only, minus some. The sample has approximately 150,000 clones; 77% are singletons. This CDR3 has 15 residues. V shed 5 bases, J shed 3 bases, and the junction held 7 bases outside the gene matches. CDR1 LGHNA and CDR2 YNFKEQ come from the germline V gene. The sample taken for sequencing was PBMCs. The V call is TRBV4-2, the J call TRBJ2-7, with 10 positions matching TRBD2. The sequence derives from a woman between 40 and 50 years old in good health and CMV-seropositive. The CDR3 reads CASSETGTSDYEQYF. The CDR3 coding sequence is TGTGCCAGCAGCGAAACCGGGACTAGCGACTACGAGCAGTACTTC.